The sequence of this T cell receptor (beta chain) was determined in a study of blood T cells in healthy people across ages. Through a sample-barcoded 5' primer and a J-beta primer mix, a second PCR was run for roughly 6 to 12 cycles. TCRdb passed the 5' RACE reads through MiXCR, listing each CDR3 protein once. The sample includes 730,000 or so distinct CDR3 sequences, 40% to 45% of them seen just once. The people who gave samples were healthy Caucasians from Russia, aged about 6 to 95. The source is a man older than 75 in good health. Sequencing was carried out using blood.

This CDR3 is CASSEVGERQETQYF. The CDR3 region has the DNA TGTGCCAGCAGTGAAGTAGGGGAGCGACAAGAGACCCAGTACTTC. The V call is TRBV2, the J call TRBJ2-5, with D perhaps matching TRBD1 or TRBD2 (5 bases each). The CDR3 extends over 15 amino acids. V was shortened by 1 base and J by 2 bases, with 11 bases between the two germline ends. Germline assignment: CDR1 SNHLY and CDR2 FYNNEI.